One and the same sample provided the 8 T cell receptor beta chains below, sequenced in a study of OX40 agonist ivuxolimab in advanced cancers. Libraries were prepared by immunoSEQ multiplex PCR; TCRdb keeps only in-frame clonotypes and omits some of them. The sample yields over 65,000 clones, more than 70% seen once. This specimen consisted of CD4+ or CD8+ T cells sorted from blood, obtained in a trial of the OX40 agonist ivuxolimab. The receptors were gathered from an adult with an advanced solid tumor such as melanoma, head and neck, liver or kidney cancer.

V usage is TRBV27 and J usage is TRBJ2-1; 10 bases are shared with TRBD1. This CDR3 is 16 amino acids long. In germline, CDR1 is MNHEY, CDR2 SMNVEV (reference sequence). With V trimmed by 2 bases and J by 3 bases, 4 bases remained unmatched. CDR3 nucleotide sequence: TGTGCCAGCAGTTTAGGCGGGACAGGGGTCTACAATGAGCAGTTCTTC. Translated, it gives CASSLGGTGVYNEQFF.

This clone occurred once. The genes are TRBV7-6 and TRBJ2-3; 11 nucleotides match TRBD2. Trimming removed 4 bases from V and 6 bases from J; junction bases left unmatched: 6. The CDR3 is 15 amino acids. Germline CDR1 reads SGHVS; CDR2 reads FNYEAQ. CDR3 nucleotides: TGTGCCAGCAGCTCCGTAGCGGGAGGGGCCGATACGCAGTATTTT. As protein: CASSSVAGGADTQYF.

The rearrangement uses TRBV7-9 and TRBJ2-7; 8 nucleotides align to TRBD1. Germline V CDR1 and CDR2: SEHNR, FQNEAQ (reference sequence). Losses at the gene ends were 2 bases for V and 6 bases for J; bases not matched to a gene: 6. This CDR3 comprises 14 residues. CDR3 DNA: TGTGCCAGCAGCTTACGGCAGGGGGCAAGCGAGCAGTACTTC. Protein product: CASSLRQGASEQYF.

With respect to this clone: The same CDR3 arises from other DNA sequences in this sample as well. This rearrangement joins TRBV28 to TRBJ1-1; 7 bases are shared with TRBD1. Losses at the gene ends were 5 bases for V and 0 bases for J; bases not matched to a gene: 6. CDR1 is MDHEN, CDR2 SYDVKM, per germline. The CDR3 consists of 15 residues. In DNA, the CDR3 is TGTGCCAGCAGTCCATCAGGGGGAGTGAACACTGAAGCTTTCTTT. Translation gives CASSPSGGVNTEAFF.

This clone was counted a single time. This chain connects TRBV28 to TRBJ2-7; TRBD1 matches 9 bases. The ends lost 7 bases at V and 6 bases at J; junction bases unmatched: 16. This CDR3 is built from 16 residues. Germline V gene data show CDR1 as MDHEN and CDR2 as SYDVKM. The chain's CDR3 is CASTTPTGGVDGEQYF. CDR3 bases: TGTGCCAGCACTACCCCCACAGGGGGCGTCGATGGCGAGCAGTACTTC.

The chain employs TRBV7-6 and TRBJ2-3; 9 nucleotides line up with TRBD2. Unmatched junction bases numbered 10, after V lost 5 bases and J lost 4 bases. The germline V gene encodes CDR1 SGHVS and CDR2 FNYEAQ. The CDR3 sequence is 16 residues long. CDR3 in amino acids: CASSPIGAGGSDTQYF. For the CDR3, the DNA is TGTGCCAGCAGCCCCATCGGAGCGGGAGGATCAGATACGCAGTATTTT.

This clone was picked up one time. CDR3 bases: TGTGCCAGCAGCTGGTCCGGGGCCAACGTCCTGACTTTC. Translating it yields CASSWSGANVLTF. The V and J genes are TRBV5-4 and TRBJ2-6, with no clear D. The CDR3 contains 13 residues. V was pared by 3 bases and J by 4 bases, with 5 bases between. The germline gives CDR1 SGHNT, CDR2 YYREEE (reference sequence).

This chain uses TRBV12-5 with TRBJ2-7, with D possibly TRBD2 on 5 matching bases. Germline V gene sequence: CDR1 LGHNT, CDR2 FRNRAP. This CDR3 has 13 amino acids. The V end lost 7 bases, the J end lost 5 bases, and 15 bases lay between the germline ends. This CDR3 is CASAPPGINEQYF. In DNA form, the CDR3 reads TGTGCTAGTGCTCCCCCGGGAATCAACGAGCAGTACTTC.